This entry describes one TCR beta chain. The data derive from a study of CD8 T cells in Susac syndrome. Across the whole study: Treatment status at blood draw for the Susac syndrome patients was therapy-naive, corticosteroids, or intravenous immunoglobulin alone.

Random hexamers primed reverse transcription of about 0.5 to 1 ug RNA. Amplification of TCR beta CDR3 used immunoSEQ multiplex PCR across 54 Vbeta and 13 Jbeta. One entry per CDR3 protein, called by TCRdb with MiXCR from the immunoSEQ multiplex PCR reads. The sample includes 77,000 or so distinct CDR3 sequences, approximately 94% seen only once; the top ten take about 0.53%. Germline V gene lookup returns CDR1 MDHEN and CDR2 SYDVKM. The length of the CDR3 is 14 residues. Germline trimming cut 7 bases from V and 8 bases from J; bases unmatched to any gene: 10. This TCR came from a human donor with Susac syndrome. Sequencing was done on a sample of CD4+ T cells from PBMCs. This chain connects TRBV28 to TRBJ2-1; 8 nucleotides line up with TRBD2. CDR3 coding DNA: TGTGCCAGCAATACGGGAGGGCCCCTATATGAGCAGTTCTTC. Its protein product is CASNTGGPLYEQFF.